The 26 T cell receptor beta chains given below trace back to one sample, sequenced in a study of blood T cell repertoires in COVID-19. Measured with immunoSEQ multiplex PCR; TCRdb has only the in-frame clones, and not every one. There are 200,000 to 250,000 clones in the sample; 87% occur only once, and 10% lies in the top ten. Sequencing used PBMCs or T cells enriched from blood (not recorded which). These TCRs come from a man between 18 and 29 years old with acute COVID-19.

V and J are TRBV12-5 and TRBJ2-2; 12 bases map to TRBD1. V shed 6 bases and J 2 bases; nucleotides not matched to a gene: 4. The length of the CDR3 is 16 residues. Germline CDR1 LGHNT, CDR2 FRNRAP. The CDR3: CASGPGQGANTGELFF. CDR3 DNA: TGTGCTAGTGGACCGGGACAGGGGGCTAACACCGGGGAGCTGTTTTTT.

The chain is built from TRBV6-2 or TRBV6-3 and TRBJ2-5; possibly TRBD2 for D (6 bases). There are 15 residues in the CDR3. The germline gives CDR1 MNHEY, CDR2 SVGEGT. Between the trimmed V and J ends, which lost 2 bases and 4 bases, there was a span of 14 bases. In DNA form, the CDR3 reads TGTGCCAGCAGTTACAGTTCGGCCGGGGGAGAGACCCAGTACTTC. The encoded protein is CASSYSSAGGETQYF.

The CDR3: CASSPNTGAQPQHF. The CDR3 DNA sequence: TGTGCCAGCAGTCCCAACACAGGGGCTCAGCCCCAGCATTTT. The rearrangement joins TRBV27 to TRBJ1-5, with 7 bases identical to TRBD1. The CDR3 extends over 14 amino acids. V lost 5 bases, J lost 6 bases, and 7 bases stayed unmatched. Germline V lookup: CDR1 MNHEY, CDR2 SMNVEV (reference sequence).

The V gene is TRBV23-1, the J gene TRBJ1-5, with D perhaps TRBD1 (5 bases). TRBV23-1 falls under the ORF class, with uncertain function. This CDR3 has 15 residues. V was trimmed by 4 bases and J by 3 bases, leaving 13 bases between them. CDR3 nucleotides: TGCGCCAGCAGTCGCCCCGGACAACACAATCAGCCCCAGCATTTT. Amino acid sequence: CASSRPGQHNQPQHF.

The gene calls are TRBV7-8 and TRBJ2-5, with 7 bases fitting TRBD2. In germline, CDR1 is SGHVS, CDR2 FQNEAQ. The CDR3 runs to 15 residues. Trimming removed 2 bases from V and 1 base from J; junction bases left unmatched: 4. The CDR3 is CASSLYGGSQETQYF. The CDR3 DNA is TGTGCCAGCAGCTTATATGGCGGGAGCCAAGAGACCCAGTACTTC.

V and J are TRBV3-1 (or the pseudogene TRBV3-2) and TRBJ1-6; weak D call: TRBD1 (5 bases). Trimming removed 2 bases from V and 7 bases from J, with 15 bases in between. Germline values: CDR1 LGHDT, CDR2 YNNKEL (reference sequence). CDR3 length: 16 amino acids. CDR3: CASSQQGLRGNSPLHF. The CDR3 region has the DNA TGTGCCAGCAGCCAACAGGGACTAAGGGGAAATTCACCCCTCCACTTT.

The rearrangement uses TRBV19 and TRBJ2-3; possibly TRBD2 for D (5 bases). The CDR3 runs to 14 residues. The ends were cut back, 4 bases at V and 7 bases at J, with 15 bases in the middle. Germline V lookup: CDR1 LNHDA, CDR2 SQIVND (reference sequence). Here the CDR3 reads CASSTLAEGNTQYF. Here the CDR3 DNA reads TGTGCCAGTAGTACCCTAGCTGAAGGGAATACGCAGTATTTT.

The V gene is TRBV4-1, the J gene TRBJ1-3; the D is unclear. Germline assignment: CDR1 MGHRA and CDR2 YSYEKL. V lost 6 bases and J 0 bases, leaving 9 bases between the germline ends. The CDR3 consists of 14 residues. The CDR3 bases are TGCGCCAGCAGTCTCGGACTCTCTGGAAACACCATATATTTT. Amino acid sequence: CASSLGLSGNTIYF.

The chain uses TRBV6-2 or TRBV6-3 and TRBJ2-1, with 9 bases aligning to TRBD1. The length of the CDR3 is 15 residues. Germline V gene data show CDR1 as MNHEY and CDR2 as SVGEGT. Unmatched junction bases numbered 2, after V lost 5 bases and J lost 0 bases. The CDR3 reads CASSRTGDSYNEQFF. In nucleotides, the CDR3 is TGTGCCAGCAGTCGGACAGGGGACTCCTACAATGAGCAGTTCTTC.

The V and J genes are TRBV4-1 and TRBJ1-4, with a weak D call TRBD1 (6 bases). This CDR3 is built from 14 residues. Germline assignment: CDR1 MGHRA and CDR2 YSYEKL. V was shortened by 5 bases and J by 4 bases, with 11 bases between the two germline ends. The CDR3 is CASSAAQGNEKLFF. The CDR3 nucleotides are TGCGCCAGCAGCGCCGCACAGGGTAATGAAAAACTGTTTTTT.

This clone was observed once. The gene calls are TRBV30 and TRBJ2-7; a weak D match, TRBD2 (6 bases). Per germline, CDR1 GTSNPN and CDR2 SVGIG (reference sequence). The CDR3 extends over 14 amino acids. V lost 5 bases and J 0 bases, leaving 14 bases between the germline ends. In nucleotides, the CDR3 is TGTGCCTGGTCCGGAGCGGGCGCCTCCTACGAGCAGTACTTC. Translated, it gives CAWSGAGASYEQYF.

The V call is TRBV28, the J call TRBJ2-3, with 7 positions matching TRBD2. The CDR3 spans 17 residues. Germline V gene data show CDR1 as MDHEN and CDR2 as SYDVKM. With 4 bases clipped from V and 2 bases from J, the junction kept 12 bases outside the gene matches. The CDR3 nucleotides read TGTGCCAGCAGTTCCCTCCCGGGGGGTAGGGCCACAGATACGCAGTATTTT. Protein: CASSSLPGGRATDTQYF.

The chain combines TRBV7-2 with TRBJ2-3; TRBD2 matches at 9 bases. Germline V gene lookup returns CDR1 SGHTA and CDR2 FQGNSA. This CDR3 region has 16 residues. V shed 2 bases, J shed 4 bases, and the junction held 7 bases outside the gene matches. The CDR3 DNA reads as TGTGCCAGCAGCTTAACCTTTAGCGGGAGCGCAGATACGCAGTATTTT. This codes for CASSLTFSGSADTQYF.

The CDR3 is CASSLRPPPHSYEQYF. The CDR3 bases are TGTGCCAGCAGTTTGAGGCCTCCACCCCACTCCTACGAGCAGTACTTC. The chain combines TRBV28 with TRBJ2-7; D gene unclear. Deletions cut 3 bases from V and 0 bases from J, with 15 bases between. This CDR3 has 16 residues. Germline loops: CDR1 MDHEN, CDR2 SYDVKM.

The chain joins TRBV27 to TRBJ2-7, with 13 bases lining up with TRBD2. The germline V gene encodes CDR1 MNHEY and CDR2 SMNVEV (reference sequence). The V gene end was trimmed by 6 bases and the J gene end by 7 bases; junction bases not matched to a gene: 6. The CDR3 has 14 residues. CDR3 nucleotides: TGTGCCAGCAGACTAGCGGGAGGGACACTAGAGCAGTACTTC. Its translation: CASRLAGGTLEQYF.

The chain joins TRBV4-2 to TRBJ2-7; 7 bases are a match to TRBD1. Germline loops: CDR1 LGHNA, CDR2 YNFKEQ. Trimming cost V 0 bases and J 1 base; bases outside gene matches: 9. CDR3 length: 17 amino acids. The CDR3 loop is CASSQDPPGQPSYEQYF. The CDR3 DNA sequence: TGTGCCAGCAGCCAAGATCCCCCGGGACAGCCTTCCTACGAGCAGTACTTC.

This chain connects TRBV19 to TRBJ1-6; weak D call: TRBD1 (5 bases). Germline V gene sequence: CDR1 LNHDA, CDR2 SQIVND (reference sequence). With 6 bases removed from V and 9 bases from J, the gap between germline ends came to 9 bases. The CDR3 has 12 residues. DNA for the CDR3: TGTGCCAGTAGCCGGGGGGGTTCACCCCTCCACTTT. Its translation: CASSRGGSPLHF. Combining the CDR3 with reference TRBV19 and TRBJ1-6 gives the whole variable domain DGGITQSPKYLFRKEGQNVTLSCEQNLNHDAMYWYRQDPGQGLRLIYYSQIVNDFQKGDIAEGYSVSREKKESFPLTVTSAQKNPTAFYLCASSRGGSPLHFGNGTRLTVT.

The rearrangement joins TRBV11-2 to TRBJ2-2; TRBD1 matches 9 bases. J gave up 6 bases and V 8 bases, and 13 bases lay outside the gene matches. Germline V CDR1 and CDR2: SGHAT, FQNNGV. The CDR3 is made up of 16 amino acids. CDR3 in amino acids: CASVPLTGGLPGELFF. In nucleotides, the CDR3 is TGTGCCAGCGTACCTTTGACAGGGGGTTTGCCCGGGGAGCTGTTTTTT.

V is TRBV19 and J is TRBJ2-7; 8 bases are a match to TRBD1. The CDR3 extends over 14 amino acids. CDR1 is LNHDA, CDR2 SQIVND, per germline (reference sequence). Trimming at V came to 5 bases and at J to 4 bases, leaving 7 bases not matched to a gene. Written as DNA, the CDR3 is TGTGCCAGTAGTGAGACAGGGGCTACGTACGAGCAGTACTTC. Its protein product is CASSETGATYEQYF.

The gene calls are TRBV9 and TRBJ1-1; 8 nucleotides match TRBD1. Germline lookup yields CDR1 SGDLS and CDR2 YYNGEE. CDR3 length: 14 residues. With V trimmed by 3 bases and J by 0 bases, 1 base remained unmatched. This CDR3 is CASSGTGMNTEAFF. The CDR3 nucleotides read TGTGCCAGCAGCGGGACAGGGATGAACACTGAAGCTTTCTTT.

The V gene is TRBV6-5, the J gene TRBJ1-1, with 7 bases matching TRBD1. The CDR3 has 13 amino acids. Per the germline V gene, CDR1 is MNHEY and CDR2 is SVGAGI. After removal of 6 bases from V and 4 bases from J, the junction contained 5 bases not matched to a gene. DNA of the CDR3: TGTGCCAGCAGAGCAGGGGGGTTCACTGAAGCTTTCTTT. Translating it yields CASRAGGFTEAFF.

The DNA for the CDR3 is TGTGCCCTATCTAGGGCAGGACTCAACTATGGCTACACCTTC. Amino acid sequence: CALSRAGLNYGYTF. The chain carries TRBV30 and TRBJ1-2; no firm D call. The CDR3 has 14 residues. Per germline, CDR1 GTSNPN and CDR2 SVGIG (reference sequence). V was clipped by 8 bases and J by 2 bases, with 18 bases between them.

The CDR3 protein is CASSRLADSYEQYF. In DNA form, the CDR3 reads TGTGCCAGCAGCAGACTAGCGGATTCTTACGAGCAGTACTTC. The chain couples TRBV3-1 (or the pseudogene TRBV3-2) to TRBJ2-7; 9 nucleotides line up with TRBD2. Trimming removed 5 bases from V and 4 bases from J; junction bases left unmatched: 6. Germline V gene data show CDR1 as LGHDT and CDR2 as YNNKEL (reference sequence). The CDR3 consists of 14 residues.

Remarks on this clone: At one of its ends the junction is not consistent with the germline gene, which may arise from a read error. The chain couples TRBV7-7 to TRBJ2-3, with TRBD2 identical over 9 bases. The CDR3 consists of 15 residues. CDR1 and CDR2 from the germline V gene are SSHAT and FNYEAQ (reference sequence). As DNA, the CDR3 is TGTGCTAGCAGCTTGGCGGGAGGGCCGGCAGATACGCAGTATTTT. Its translation is CASSLAGGPADTQYF.

This clone was detected only a few times. The genes are TRBV19 and TRBJ1-5, with 8 bases matching TRBD1. V was pared by 10 bases and J by 6 bases, with 2 bases of the junction left unmatched. The CDR3 loop spans 11 amino acids. CDR1 is LNHDA, CDR2 SQIVND, per germline (reference sequence). CDR3 residues: CATGGTQPQHF. The CDR3, as DNA: TGTGCCACAGGGGGCACTCAGCCCCAGCATTTT. Variable domain in full (rest from reference TRBV19 and TRBJ1-5): DGGITQSPKYLFRKEGQNVTLSCEQNLNHDAMYWYRQDPGQGLRLIYYSQIVNDFQKGDIAEGYSVSREKKESFPLTVTSAQKNPTAFYLCATGGTQPQHFGDGTRLSIL.

The gene calls are TRBV5-1 and TRBJ2-1; possibly TRBD2 for D (6 bases). V lost 4 bases to trimming and J lost 5 bases, with 13 bases between them. The germline V gene encodes CDR1 SGHRS and CDR2 YFSETQ. The CDR3 is 14 residues long. In DNA form, the CDR3 reads TGCGCCAGCAGCCCAGGACTACCGAACAATGAGCAGTTCTTC. Encoded protein: CASSPGLPNNEQFF.